The clone carrying this TCR beta chain was counted a few times. This specimen belongs to a study of shared clonotypes between healthy human individuals. This CDR3 is 12 amino acids long. CDR1 is WSHSY and CDR2 is SAAADI in the germline V gene. V dropped 0 bases and J dropped 8 bases, with 5 bases sitting between them. TCRdb's copy holds only in-frame clones and misses some; the assay was immunoSEQ multiplex PCR. The table includes about 99,000 clones, 40% to 55% detected once. The chain links TRBV10-2 to TRBJ2-1; D uncertain. The source of this sequence is a woman in her 40s in good health. Some clones in this sample may be carry-over from other donors' samples. The source material was PBMCs. CDR3 amino acids: CASSESYDEQFF. For the CDR3, the DNA is TGCGCCAGCAGTGAGTCGTATGATGAGCAGTTCTTC.